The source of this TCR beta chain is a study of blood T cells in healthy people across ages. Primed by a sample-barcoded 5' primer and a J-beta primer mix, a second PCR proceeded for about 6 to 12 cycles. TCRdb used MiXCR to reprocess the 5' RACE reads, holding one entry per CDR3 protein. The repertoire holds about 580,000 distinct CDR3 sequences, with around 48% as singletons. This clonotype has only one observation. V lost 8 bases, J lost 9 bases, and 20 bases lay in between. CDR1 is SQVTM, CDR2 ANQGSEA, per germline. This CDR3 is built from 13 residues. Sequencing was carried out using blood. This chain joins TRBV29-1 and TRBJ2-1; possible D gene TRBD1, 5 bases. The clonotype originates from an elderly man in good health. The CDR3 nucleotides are TGCAGCCGGAGAAAGGGGCGCACTGGTGAGCAGTTCTTC. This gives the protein CSRRKGRTGEQFF.